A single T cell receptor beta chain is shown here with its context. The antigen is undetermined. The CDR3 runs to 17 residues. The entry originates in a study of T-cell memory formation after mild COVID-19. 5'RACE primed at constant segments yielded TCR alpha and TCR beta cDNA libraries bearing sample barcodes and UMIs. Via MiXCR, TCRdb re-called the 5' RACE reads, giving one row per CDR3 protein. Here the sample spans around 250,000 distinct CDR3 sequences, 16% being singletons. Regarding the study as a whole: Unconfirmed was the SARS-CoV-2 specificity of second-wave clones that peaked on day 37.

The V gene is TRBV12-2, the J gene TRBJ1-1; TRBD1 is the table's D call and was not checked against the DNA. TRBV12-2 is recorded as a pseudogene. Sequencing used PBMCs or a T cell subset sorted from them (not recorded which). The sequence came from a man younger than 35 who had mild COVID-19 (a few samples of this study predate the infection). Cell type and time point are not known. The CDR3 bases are TGTGCAAGTCGCTTAGCGAGGCAGGGACGGTGGAACACTGAAGCGTTCTTT. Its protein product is CASRLARQGRWNTEAFF.